This T cell receptor beta chain was observed in a study of CD8 T cells in ankylosing spondylitis. This clonotype was detected ten times or more. The antigen is not known. The CDR3 is 16 residues long. Per the germline V gene, CDR1 is SQVTM and CDR2 is ANQGSEA. The junction had 6 bases not matched to a gene; V was cut back by 2 bases and J by 0 bases. By quantitative 5'-RACE with molecular barcodes, the TCR beta libraries were made. TCRdb independently ran MiXCR on the 5' RACE reads; one entry per CDR3 protein. This table has around 180,000 distinct CDR3 sequences, over 15% appearing once. The study's findings and limits: Clones linked to the disease showed a CD8+ phenotype. They occurred at relatively low frequencies in peripheral blood.

The chain combines TRBV29-1 with TRBJ2-1; 8 positions match TRBD1. The receptor was derived from a male donor between 5 and 29 years old with ankylosing spondylitis or in good health (not recorded which). Sequenced: blood, either unsorted or a sorted T cell fraction (not recorded which). The CDR3 here is CSVENPTGASYNEQFF. As DNA, the CDR3 is TGCAGCGTTGAAAACCCGACAGGGGCCTCCTACAATGAGCAGTTCTTC.